The source of this TCR beta chain is a study of blood T cell repertoires in COVID-19. Original methodology: Amplification of reference gene primers provided the estimated nucleated cell counts. Method: immunoSEQ multiplex PCR; TCRdb's copy keeps in-frame clones and lacks some. D and trimming come from the DNA, and the V and J calls and clone size come from that table. Of roughly 120,000 clones detected, about 87% appear once; the ten largest clones hold more than 2%. Sequencing input: peripheral blood. The source of this sequence is a woman between 50 and 59 years old with acute or convalescent COVID-19.

CDR3 nucleotide sequence: TGCGCCAGCAGCATCGACTCCAGGGCCAGCAAAGAGACCCAGTACTTC. Its protein is CASSIDSRASKETQYF. This chain links TRBV5-1 with TRBJ2-5; perhaps TRBD1 as D (5 bases). Germline values: CDR1 SGHRS, CDR2 YFSETQ. V was clipped by 4 bases and J by 3 bases, with 19 bases between them. This CDR3 is 16 amino acids long.